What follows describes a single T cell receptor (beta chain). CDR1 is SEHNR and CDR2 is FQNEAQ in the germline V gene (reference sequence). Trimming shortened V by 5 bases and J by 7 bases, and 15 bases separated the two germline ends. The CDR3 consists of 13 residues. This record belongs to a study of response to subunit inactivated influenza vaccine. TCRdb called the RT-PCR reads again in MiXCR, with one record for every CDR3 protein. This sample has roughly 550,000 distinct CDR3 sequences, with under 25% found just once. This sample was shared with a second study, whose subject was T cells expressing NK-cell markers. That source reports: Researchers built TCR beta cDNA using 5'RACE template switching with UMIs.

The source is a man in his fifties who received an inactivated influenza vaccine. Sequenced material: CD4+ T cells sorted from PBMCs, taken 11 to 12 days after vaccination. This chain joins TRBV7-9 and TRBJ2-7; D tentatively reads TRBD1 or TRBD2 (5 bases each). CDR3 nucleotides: TGTGCCAGCAGCCTCCGGGACCAGTTGGAGCAGTACTTC. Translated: CASSLRDQLEQYF.